The 20 T cell receptor beta chains reported below all come from one sample, sequenced in a study of T-cell memory formation after mild COVID-19. TCRdb reanalysed the 5' RACE reads using MiXCR and keeps one entry per CDR3 protein. The table includes around 420,000 distinct CDR3 sequences, about 24% detected once. Sequenced input: PBMCs or a T cell subset sorted from them (not recorded which). These receptors originate from an adult woman who had mild COVID-19 (a few samples of this study predate the infection). Cell type and time point are not known.

This clonotype was found a few times. The CDR3 is CATSREGFTGELFF. CDR3 in DNA: TGTGCCACCAGCAGAGAAGGGTTCACCGGGGAGCTGTTTTTT. The V gene is TRBV15, the J gene TRBJ2-2; D not certain. In germline, CDR1 is LNHNV, CDR2 YYDKDF (reference sequence). Trimming took 0 bases from V and 4 from J, leaving 6 bases between them. CDR3 length equals 14 residues.

About this clonotype itself: A read error may produce the germline difference seen at one junction end. The chain carries TRBV7-2 and TRBJ1-4, with a tentative D call TRBD1 (6 bases). Germline V CDR1 and CDR2: SGHTA, FQGNSA. This CDR3 spans 13 amino acids. The CDR3 region has the DNA TGTGCCAGCAGCCTCAACGGGGGCAGGGAGAAAAATTTT. Its protein product is CASSLNGGREKNF.

This chain links TRBV7-2 with TRBJ1-1; the D is unclear. Trimming shortened V by 1 base and J by 3 bases, and 6 bases separated the two germline ends. The CDR3 is made up of 13 amino acids. Germline assignment: CDR1 SGHTA and CDR2 FQGNSA. As DNA, the CDR3 is TGTGCCAGCAGCTTAGGAGTTCACACTGAAGCTTTCTTT. Translating it yields CASSLGVHTEAFF.

This clonotype was observed a few times. This chain uses TRBV15 with TRBJ2-3; D is perhaps TRBD2 (5 bases). Trimming stripped 5 bases from V and 5 bases from J, with 11 bases between. The length of the CDR3 is 13 residues. Per germline, CDR1 LNHNV and CDR2 YYDKDF (reference sequence). This CDR3 reads CATSWEWVDTQYF. Here the CDR3 DNA reads TGTGCCACCAGCTGGGAGTGGGTAGATACGCAGTATTTT.

In its sample, this clonotype was seen a few times. The CDR3 loop reads CATSPDPGTANTEAFF. In nucleotides, the CDR3 is TGTGCCACCAGCCCCGACCCCGGGACAGCAAACACTGAAGCTTTCTTT. The chain carries TRBV15 and TRBJ1-1; 7 bases map to TRBD1. The CDR3 contains 16 residues. V lost 5 bases, J lost 2 bases, and 11 bases stayed unmatched. Germline V CDR1 and CDR2: LNHNV, YYDKDF (reference sequence).

In its sample, this clonotype was seen a few times. The rearrangement joins TRBV29-1 to TRBJ2-7; 8 bases are a match to TRBD1. Trimming removed 0 bases from V and 1 base from J; junction bases left unmatched: 11. There are 17 residues in the CDR3. Per the germline V gene, CDR1 is SQVTM and CDR2 is ANQGSEA. CDR3 sequence reads: CSVEDRVRQGISYEQYF. DNA of the CDR3: TGCAGCGTTGAAGACCGAGTTCGACAGGGGATTTCCTACGAGCAGTACTTC.

The chain links TRBV7-9 to TRBJ1-1; TRBD1 is a possible D gene (5 bases). Trimming took 3 bases from V and 6 from J, leaving 17 bases between them. Looked up from germline, CDR1 is SEHNR and CDR2 is FQNEAQ (reference sequence). This CDR3 spans 15 amino acids. DNA for the CDR3: TGTGCCAGCAGCTTTTTGGAGGACCAGGGCCCTGAAGCTTTCTTT. Protein product: CASSFLEDQGPEAFF. Filled out from reference TRBV7-9 and TRBJ1-1, the complete variable domain reads DTGVSQNPRHKITKRGQNVTFRCDPISEHNRLYWYRQTLGQGPEFLTYFQNEAQLEKSRLLSDRFSAERPKGSFSTLEIQRTEQGDSAMYLCASSFLEDQGPEAFFGQGTRLTVV.

The chain recombines TRBV15 with TRBJ2-6; no clear D. The CDR3 covers 17 residues. Per germline, CDR1 LNHNV and CDR2 YYDKDF (reference sequence). V was shortened by 1 base and J by 2 bases, with 12 bases between the two germline ends. In DNA, the CDR3 is TGTGCCACCAGCAGAGGAGCGAAGGAAGCTGGGGCCAACGTCCTGACTTTC. Amino acid sequence: CATSRGAKEAGANVLTF. The whole variable domain, filled in from reference TRBV15 and TRBJ2-6, reads DAMVIQNPRYQVTQFGKPVTLSCSQTLNHNVMYWYQQKSSQAPKLLFHYYDKDFNNEADTPDNFQSRRPNTSFCFLDIRSPGLGDTAMYLCATSRGAKEAGANVLTFGAGSRLTVL.

The table lists this clonotype with many counts. The rearrangement uses TRBV20-1 and TRBJ2-1, with D perhaps TRBD1 (5 bases). Trimming stripped 3 bases from V and 6 bases from J, with 15 bases between. Germline CDR1 and CDR2: DFQATT and SNEGSKA (reference sequence). The CDR3 extends over 14 amino acids. For the CDR3, the DNA is TGCAGTGCTAGGGGGCTTGGATCCCCCAATGAGCAGTTCTTC. It codes for CSARGLGSPNEQFF.

This rearrangement joins TRBV6-6 to TRBJ2-1, with D possibly TRBD2 on 6 matching bases. Germline V gene sequence: CDR1 MNHNY, CDR2 SVGAGI (reference sequence). V lost 5 bases, J lost 6 bases, and 17 bases lay in between. The CDR3 spans 15 residues. DNA of the CDR3: TGTGCCAGCAGTCTCCGGGAGCCCGCTATCAATGAGCAGTTCTTC. Translating gives CASSLREPAINEQFF.

This clonotype was counted between two and nine times. The chain recombines TRBV14 with TRBJ2-5; a possible D gene is TRBD2 (5 bases). Trimming cost V 2 bases and J 1 base, with 11 bases left between them. The CDR3 contains 15 residues. The germline V gene has CDR1 SGHDN and CDR2 FVKESK. The CDR3 protein is CASSQSSFLQETQYF. The DNA for the CDR3 is TGTGCCAGCAGCCAATCTAGCTTCCTCCAAGAGACCCAGTACTTC.

This clonotype was seen once. The chain couples TRBV5-5 to TRBJ2-1; D is unresolved. Germline CDR1 SGHKS, CDR2 YYEKEE (reference sequence). The CDR3 is 15 residues long. V was clipped by 3 bases and J by 4 bases, with 14 bases between them. The CDR3 spells CASSSPWGPYNEQFF. In DNA, the CDR3 is TGTGCCAGCAGCTCCCCCTGGGGTCCTTACAATGAGCAGTTCTTC.

This chain joins TRBV29-1 and TRBJ2-3; D may be TRBD1 or TRBD2 (5 bases each). V gave up 7 bases and J gave up 5 bases, with 19 bases separating them. This CDR3 is built from 14 residues. Germline V gives CDR1 SQVTM, CDR2 ANQGSEA. CDR3 bases: TGCAGCGCCCGCCGAGGGGTAGGGATAGATACGCAGTATTTT. It yields the protein CSARRGVGIDTQYF.

This clonotype was seen only a few times. J is TRBJ2-7 and V is TRBV15, with 10 bases lining up with TRBD1. This CDR3 contains 15 residues. The germline V gene has CDR1 LNHNV and CDR2 YYDKDF (reference sequence). Trimming at V came to 5 bases and at J to 6 bases, leaving 10 bases not matched to a gene. CDR3 protein: CATSGKDRGSLEQYF. The DNA of the CDR3 is TGTGCCACCAGCGGAAAGGACAGGGGGTCTCTCGAGCAGTACTTC.

This clonotype was seen more than once but under ten times. CDR3 sequence reads: CASSPPGGNYGYTF. In DNA form, the CDR3 reads TGTGCCAGTAGTCCCCCGGGGGGGAACTATGGCTACACCTTC. The chain joins TRBV19 to TRBJ1-2, with D tentatively TRBD1 (5 bases). V dropped 5 bases and J dropped 2 bases, with 12 bases sitting between them. The CDR3 loop spans 14 amino acids. Per the germline V gene, CDR1 is LNHDA and CDR2 is SQIVND (reference sequence).

This chain links TRBV24-1 with TRBJ1-1; tentative D call: TRBD1 (6 bases). Germline CDR1 KGHDR, CDR2 SFDVKD. Trimming took off 5 bases at V and 0 bases at J, with 12 bases between the two ends. The CDR3 runs 15 residues. The CDR3 DNA reads TGTGCCACCAGTGCGGCAGGGGCCATGAACACTGAAGCTTTCTTT. Translated: CATSAAGAMNTEAFF.

This clonotype was seen a few times. The chain couples TRBV6-1 to TRBJ2-7; maybe TRBD2 (6 bases). V lost 2 bases, J lost 2 bases, and 13 bases lay in between. Germline V gene lookup returns CDR1 MNHNS and CDR2 SASEGT. This CDR3 spans 15 amino acids. Here the CDR3 reads CASSESGDRTYEQYF. Written as DNA, the CDR3 is TGTGCCAGCAGTGAATCGGGGGACCGCACCTACGAGCAGTACTTC.

About this clonotype itself: Likely a read error: the CDR3 ends without its conserved phenylalanine or tryptophan. V and J are TRBV12-3 or TRBV12-4 and TRBJ2-2, with 11 bases fitting TRBD2. The CDR3 length is 19 residues. J was trimmed by 4 bases and V by 3 bases; bases with no gene match: 13. This CDR3 reads CASSFIWAGTSGSTGELFL. CDR3 sequence (DNA): TGTGCCAGCAGTTTCATTTGGGCCGGGACTAGCGGCTCCACCGGGGAGCTGTTTTTG.

This clonotype was observed once. This chain joins TRBV7-8 and TRBJ2-5, with 11 bases fitting TRBD2. Germline V gene data show CDR1 as SGHVS and CDR2 as FQNEAQ. The CDR3 is 17 amino acids. J gave up 6 bases and V 2 bases, and 11 bases lay outside the gene matches. The CDR3 bases are TGTGCCAGCAGCTTAATCTCGACTAGCGGGGCGAGGAAGACCCAGTACTTC. Translating gives CASSLISTSGARKTQYF.

This chain connects TRBV10-3 to TRBJ2-7, with no clear D. CDR1 and CDR2 (germline): ENHRY, SYGVKD. CDR3 length: 12 amino acids. The V end was cut by 3 bases, the J end by 3 bases, with 6 bases between. The CDR3 sequence: CAISEQSYEQYF. CDR3 nucleotides: TGTGCCATCAGTGAACAGAGCTACGAGCAGTACTTC.